The rows below give T cell receptor beta chains drawn from one sample of a study of blood T cell repertoires in COVID-19. Profiled with immunoSEQ multiplex PCR; TCRdb holds only in-frame clones, not every one. This sample has tens of thousands of clones, with about 85% found just once. The specimen was peripheral blood. The receptors shown here come from a woman aged 70-85 years with acute or convalescent COVID-19. Each CDR3 is given with its conserved first and last residue. D genes are given only for firm matches. Size is stated for part of the rows, as once, few or many counts, or as a class when the clone is expanded.

>NA|TRBD2|TRBJ2-7|TRBV11-2
CASSLGGGAYEQYF
TGTGCCAGCAGCTTGGGTGGGGGGGCCTACGAGCAGTACTTC
>NA|NA|TRBJ2-7|TRBV7-9
CASSLVSPPRVPHEQYF
TGTGCCAGCAGCTTAGTCAGCCCCCCCAGGGTCCCCCACGAGCAGTACTTC
>NA|NA|TRBJ1-5|TRBV2
CASTPFGGSGSNQPQHF
TGTGCCAGCACTCCTTTTGGGGGGTCAGGGTCCAATCAGCCCCAGCATTTT
>NA|NA|TRBJ1-1|TRBV7-9
CASSSPEVGGTEAFF
TGTGCCAGCAGCTCCCCCGAGGTAGGGGGCACTGAAGCTTTCTTT
>few|NA|TRBJ1-4|TRBV9
CASSVADQRATNEKLFF
TGTGCCAGCAGCGTAGCGGACCAGAGGGCAACTAATGAAAAACTGTTTTTT
>NA|TRBD1|TRBJ2-1|TRBV5-1
CASSRTGTGIYNEQFF
TGCGCCAGCAGCAGAACCGGGACAGGGATCTACAATGAGCAGTTCTTC
>NA|TRBD1|TRBJ2-2|TRBV28
CASSSPGGIGELFF
TGTGCCAGCAGTTCTCCAGGGGGCATCGGGGAGCTGTTTTTT
>once|TRBD1|TRBJ1-2|TRBV29-1
CSGGTGGEGYTF
TGCAGCGGAGGGACAGGGGGCGAAGGCTACACCTTC
>NA|TRBD2|TRBJ2-5|TRBV7-7
CASSPSGGFETQYF
TGTGCTAGCAGCCCTAGCGGGGGGTTCGAGACCCAGTACTTC
>NA|NA|TRBJ1-2|TRBV5-1
CASSSGLIFNYGYTF
TGCGCCAGCAGCTCTGGACTGATTTTTAACTATGGCTACACCTTC
>NA|NA|TRBJ2-1|TRBV5-1
CASSLQGNEQFF
TGCGCCAGCAGCTTACAGGGCAATGAGCAGTTCTTC
>NA|NA|TRBJ1-2|TRBV27
CASRRNEGYGYTF
TGTGCCAGCAGACGCAATGAGGGCTATGGCTACACCTTC
>once|TRBD1|TRBJ1-2|TRBV24-1
CATSDSGQGGANYGYTF
TGTGCCACCAGTGATTCGGGACAGGGGGGAGCTAACTATGGCTACACCTTC
>NA|NA|TRBJ2-7|TRBV5-5
CASSLLPLGGDEQYF
TGTGCCAGCAGCTTGTTACCCCTGGGAGGCGACGAGCAGTACTTC
>NA|TRBD1|TRBJ2-7|TRBV29-1
CSVVRGDRGESEQYF
TGCAGCGTTGTGCGAGGGGACAGGGGGGAATCCGAGCAGTACTTC
>NA|NA|TRBJ1-1|TRBV14
CASSQSRNTEAFF
TGTGCCAGCAGCCAAAGTAGGAACACTGAAGCTTTCTTT
>NA|NA|TRBJ1-5|TRBV12-5
CASGSPREGGQPQHF
TGTGCTAGTGGTTCCCCCCGCGAGGGAGGTCAGCCCCAGCATTTT
>NA|TRBD1|TRBJ1-2|TRBV12-3/TRBV12-4
CAGRQGAGVGYTF
TGTGCCGGCAGACAGGGGGCAGGGGTTGGCTACACCTTC
>NA|TRBD2|TRBJ2-2|TRBV4-1
CAASGGTYTGELFF
TGCGCCGCGAGCGGGGGGACGTACACCGGGGAGCTGTTTTTT
>NA|NA|TRBJ1-3|TRBV6-1
CASSERGGTFSGNTIYF
TGTGCCAGCAGTGAAAGGGGGGGGACCTTCTCTGGAAACACCATATATTTT
>NA|NA|TRBJ1-4|TRBV19
CASSIGADANEKLFF
TGTGCCAGTAGTATTGGGGCTGACGCTAATGAAAAACTGTTTTTT
>NA|NA|TRBJ2-7|TRBV7-3
CASSTYGEGYEQYF
TGTGCCAGCAGCACCTATGGCGAGGGCTACGAGCAGTACTTC
>NA|NA|TRBJ1-6|TRBV6-5
CASSYSIPRSPLHF
TGTGCCAGCAGTTACTCGATCCCCCGGTCGCCCCTCCACTTT
>NA|TRBD1|TRBJ1-1|TRBV27
CASSWDRENTEAFF
TGTGCCAGCAGTTGGGACAGAGAGAACACTGAAGCTTTCTTT
>few|TRBD1|TRBJ2-1|TRBV4-1
CASSQAPGTGNPNEQFF
TGCGCCAGCAGCCAGGCTCCCGGGACAGGGAACCCCAATGAGCAGTTCTTC
>once|TRBD2|TRBJ2-1|TRBV2
CASSPGLAGLRWQFF
TGTGCCAGCAGTCCGGGACTAGCGGGGCTCCGCTGGCAGTTCTTC
>NA|TRBD2|TRBJ2-5|TRBV18
CASSPISGGIQETQYF
TGTGCCAGCTCACCAATTAGCGGGGGGATTCAAGAGACCCAGTACTTC
>NA|TRBD1|TRBJ1-2|TRBV19
CASSKDSGQGVEGYTF
TGTGCCAGTAGTAAGGACTCGGGACAGGGGGTAGAAGGCTACACCTTC
>few|NA|TRBJ1-1|TRBV6-5
CASTLWVGAHTEAFF
TGTGCCAGCACCCTCTGGGTGGGGGCGCACACTGAAGCTTTCTTT
>NA|NA|TRBJ2-1|TRBV10-3
CAIKPGMYNEQFF
TGTGCCATCAAACCAGGGATGTACAATGAGCAGTTCTTC
>NA|NA|TRBJ2-6|TRBV7-3
CASSPQGVESVLTF
TGTGCCAGCAGCCCACAGGGAGTGGAGTCTGTCCTGACTTTC
>once|TRBD2|TRBJ2-1|TRBV28
CASSPRVSGYNEQFF
TGTGCCAGCAGTCCCCGGGTTAGCGGGTACAATGAGCAGTTCTTC
>once|NA|TRBJ1-5|TRBV7-2
CASSLTPGVQQPQHF
TGTGCCAGCAGCTTAACTCCGGGGGTACAGCAGCCCCAGCATTTT
>NA|NA|TRBJ2-1|TRBV9
CASSARQGRDEQFF
TGTGCCAGCAGCGCTCGTCAGGGGAGGGATGAGCAGTTCTTC
>NA|NA|TRBJ1-1|TRBV20-1
CSASIRGGLDTEAFF
TGCAGTGCTAGTATTCGTGGGGGGTTAGACACTGAAGCTTTCTTT
>NA|TRBD2|TRBJ2-1|TRBV3-1/TRBV3-2
CASSPQRGAPTLYNEQFF
TGTGCCAGCAGCCCCCAGCGGGGGGCTCCCACTTTGTACAATGAGCAGTTCTTC
>few|NA|TRBJ1-2|TRBV29-1
CSVPTVNYGYTF
TGCAGCGTCCCGACAGTGAACTATGGCTACACCTTC
>NA|NA|TRBJ1-5|TRBV2
CASSRDSGNQPQHF
TGTGCCAGCAGCCGGGACTCAGGTAATCAGCCCCAGCATTTT
>NA|TRBD2|TRBJ2-5|TRBV5-1
CASSPGLAEETQYF
TGCGCCAGCAGCCCGGGACTAGCGGAGGAGACCCAGTACTTC
>NA|TRBD1|TRBJ1-5|TRBV19
CASSSGTGSSQPQHF
TGTGCCAGTAGTTCCGGGACAGGGAGTAGTCAGCCCCAGCATTTT
>NA|TRBD2|TRBJ2-3|TRBV7-9
CASSPSGGGDTQYF
TGTGCCAGCAGCCCTAGCGGGGGGGGAGATACGCAGTATTTT
>NA|NA|TRBJ1-5|TRBV27
CASSPRGADNQPQHF
TGTGCCAGCAGCCCACGGGGAGCAGACAATCAGCCCCAGCATTTT
>NA|TRBD1|TRBJ1-1|TRBV18
CASSRDRGNTEAFF
TGTGCCAGCTCGAGGGACAGGGGGAACACTGAAGCTTTCTTT
>NA|TRBD1|TRBJ1-1|TRBV11-1
CASSPTGSTEAFF
TGTGCCAGCAGCCCGACAGGGTCCACTGAAGCTTTCTTT
>once|NA|TRBJ2-1|TRBV19
CASSISIGAYEQFF
TGTGCCAGTAGTATTTCGATAGGGGCGTATGAGCAGTTCTTC
>NA|NA|TRBJ2-1|TRBV28
CASRTSYNEQFF
TGTGCCAGCCGGACTTCCTACAATGAGCAGTTCTTC
>NA|NA|TRBJ2-3|TRBV6-5
CASSFRRGSSTDTQYF
TGTGCCAGCAGTTTTCGACGGGGATCTAGCACAGATACGCAGTATTTT
>NA|NA|TRBJ1-2|TRBV3-1/TRBV3-2
CASSPGAGMRDYGYTF
TGTGCCAGCAGCCCCGGGGCGGGGATGAGGGATTATGGCTACACCTTC
>NA|TRBD1|TRBJ1-2|TRBV5-1
CASSLGQGFSGYTF
TGCGCCAGCAGCCTGGGACAGGGGTTTAGTGGCTACACCTTC
>NA|NA|TRBJ1-2|TRBV6-2/TRBV6-3
CASSYSEAYGYTF
TGTGCCAGCAGTTACTCGGAGGCCTATGGCTACACCTTC
>NA|TRBD1|TRBJ2-2|TRBV19
CASSWTGGNTGELFF
TGTGCCAGTAGTTGGACAGGGGGGAACACCGGGGAGCTGTTTTTT
>NA|TRBD1|TRBJ1-2|TRBV19
CASSDTGDYGYTF
TGTGCCAGTAGCGATACAGGGGACTATGGCTACACCTTC
>NA|NA|TRBJ1-5|TRBV7-8
CASTMTLNQPQHF
TGTGCCAGCACGATGACACTCAATCAGCCCCAGCATTTT
>NA|NA|TRBJ1-2|TRBV30
CAWMHPIPLAFYGYTF
TGTGCCTGGATGCATCCAATCCCATTGGCATTCTATGGCTACACCTTC
>NA|NA|TRBJ2-3|TRBV5-1
CASSFSPILGGSDTQYF
TGCGCCAGCAGCTTCTCACCGATCCTGGGGGGTTCAGATACGCAGTATTTT
>NA|TRBD2|TRBJ2-1|TRBV5-4
CASSLEETSGGPLSYNEQFF
TGTGCCAGCAGCTTGGAAGAGACTAGCGGGGGGCCGTTATCCTACAATGAGCAGTTCTTC